One sample yielded the 7 T cell receptor beta chains listed below, sequenced in a study of shared clonotypes between healthy human individuals. The method was immunoSEQ multiplex PCR; TCRdb's version includes in-frame clones alone and lacks a portion of them. Of over a million clones in the sample, around 75% are singletons; the top ten hold approximately 1.5%. Sequencing was performed on memory CD4+ T cells sorted from blood. Subset noted: CD45RA-negative fraction. These TCRs come from a man younger than 35 in good health.

In its sample, this clone was seen a few times. J is TRBJ2-5 and V is TRBV5-6; D may match TRBD1 or TRBD2 (5 bases each). The germline CDR1 and CDR2 sequences are SGHDT and YYEEEE. The CDR3 is made up of 16 amino acids. The V end was cut by 4 bases, the J end by 1 base, with 17 bases between. The CDR3 here is CASSQTGTRSQETQYF. The CDR3, as DNA: TGTGCCAGCAGCCAGACCGGGACGAGATCCCAAGAGACCCAGTACTTC.

A note on this clone: This specimen includes other DNA sequences encoding the same CDR3. J is TRBJ2-5 and V is TRBV5-1; D is perhaps TRBD1 or TRBD2 (7 bases each). CDR1 SGHRS and CDR2 YFSETQ come from the germline V gene. Between the trimmed V and J ends, which lost 2 bases and 4 bases, there was a span of 15 bases. The CDR3 loop spans 15 amino acids. The CDR3 DNA reads as TGCGCCAGCAGCTTCCGACAGGGAGGGGGAGAGACCCAGTACTTC. Residues: CASSFRQGGGETQYF.

The DNA of the CDR3 is TGTGCCAGCAGTTTTCAGACAGGGAGGGTTGTCAATGAGCAGTTCTTC. It specifies CASSFQTGRVVNEQFF. The chain is built from TRBV2 and TRBJ2-1; D tentatively reads TRBD1 or TRBD2 (7 bases each). CDR3 length: 16 amino acids. Germline V gene sequence: CDR1 SNHLY, CDR2 FYNNEI. The V and J ends lost 5 bases and 6 bases respectively, with 20 bases between them.

V usage is TRBV2 and J usage is TRBJ2-2, with 10 bases lining up with TRBD2. The V gene end was trimmed by 3 bases and the J gene end by 5 bases; junction bases not matched to a gene: 3. Germline V gene sequence: CDR1 SNHLY, CDR2 FYNNEI. The CDR3 spans 15 residues. CDR3 sequence (DNA): TGTGCCAGCAGTGAGCAGACTAGCGGGACCGGGGAGCTGTTTTTT. Translation: CASSEQTSGTGELFF.

The chain couples TRBV5-4 to TRBJ2-7; TRBD2 might be the D (6 bases). CDR3 length: 13 residues. Germline CDR1 SGHNT, CDR2 YYREEE (reference sequence). Trimming removed 0 bases at V and 6 bases at J, with 10 bases between. The CDR3 here is CASSLELASEQYF. The DNA of the CDR3 is TGTGCCAGCAGCTTGGAGCTAGCGAGCGAGCAGTACTTC.

This chain uses TRBV4-1 with TRBJ2-7; 7 bases are a match to TRBD2. CDR1 and CDR2 (germline): MGHRA, YSYEKL. This CDR3 contains 18 residues. J gave up 1 base and V 0 bases, and 12 bases lay outside the gene matches. The CDR3 sequence: CASSQERLAEGRSYEQYF. CDR3 bases: TGCGCCAGCAGCCAAGAAAGACTAGCTGAGGGGAGGTCCTACGAGCAGTACTTC.

This clone was picked up many times. CDR3 amino acids: CASSASGRASTDTQYF. The DNA of the CDR3 is TGTGCCAGCAGTGCTAGCGGGAGGGCTAGCACAGATACGCAGTATTTT. J is TRBJ2-3 and V is TRBV6-1, with 12 positions matching TRBD2. Germline assignment: CDR1 MNHNS and CDR2 SASEGT. The junction had 2 bases not matched to a gene; V was cut back by 4 bases and J by 0 bases. The length of the CDR3 is 16 residues.